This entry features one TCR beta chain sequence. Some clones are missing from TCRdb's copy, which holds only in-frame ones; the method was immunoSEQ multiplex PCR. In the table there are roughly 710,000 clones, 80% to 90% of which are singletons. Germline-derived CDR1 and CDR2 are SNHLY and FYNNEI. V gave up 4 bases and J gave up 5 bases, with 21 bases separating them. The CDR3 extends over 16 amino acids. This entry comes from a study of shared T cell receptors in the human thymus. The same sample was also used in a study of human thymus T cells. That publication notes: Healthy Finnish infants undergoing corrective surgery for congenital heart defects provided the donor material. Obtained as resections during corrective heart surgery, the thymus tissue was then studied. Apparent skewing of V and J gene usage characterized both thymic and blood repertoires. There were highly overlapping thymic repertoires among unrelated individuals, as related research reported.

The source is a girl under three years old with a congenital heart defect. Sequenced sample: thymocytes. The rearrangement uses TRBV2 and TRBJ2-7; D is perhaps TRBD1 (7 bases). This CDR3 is CASSVRRGRVYHEQYF. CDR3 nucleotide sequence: TGTGCCAGCAGTGTAAGGAGGGGGCGCGTTTACCACGAGCAGTACTTC.